These 14 T cell receptor beta chains came from one sample sequenced in a study of blood T cell repertoires in COVID-19. This table comes from immunoSEQ multiplex PCR, and its TCRdb copy is limited to in-frame clones, with some not included. The data contain 180,000 or so clones, 84% of them singletons. Material for sequencing was PBMCs or T cells enriched from blood (not recorded which). The receptor source for this set is a man aged 45-65 years who had recovered from COVID-19.

This clone was seen only once. The rearrangement joins TRBV23-1 to TRBJ2-7; unclear D gene. TRBV23-1 counts as an open reading frame of uncertain function. V dropped 7 bases and J dropped 0 bases, with 10 bases sitting between them. The CDR3 runs 13 residues. CDR3 loop: CASKPRSSYEQYF. CDR3 nucleotide sequence: TGCGCCAGCAAGCCTCGGAGCTCCTACGAGCAGTACTTC.

V and J are TRBV14 and TRBJ2-3, with D tentatively TRBD1 (5 bases). The V gene lost 3 bases and the J gene lost 4 bases, with 14 bases spanning the gap. The V gene's germline CDR1 is SGHDN and CDR2 FVKESK. The CDR3 spans 15 residues. The CDR3 sequence: CASSQLGLPADTQYF. In nucleotides, the CDR3 is TGTGCCAGCAGCCAGCTGGGGCTACCGGCAGATACGCAGTATTTT. The variable domain in full, with the rest retrieved from reference TRBV14 and TRBJ2-3, is EAGVTQFPSHSVIEKGQTVTLRCDPISGHDNLYWYRRVMGKEIKFLLHFVKESKQDESGMPNNRFLAERTGGTYSTLKVQPAELEDSGVYFCASSQLGLPADTQYFGPGTRLTVL.

The chain is built from TRBV5-1 and TRBJ1-4; 11 positions match TRBD1. The germline gives CDR1 SGHRS, CDR2 YFSETQ. Trimming removed 5 bases from V and 5 bases from J; junction bases left unmatched: 8. The CDR3 contains 16 residues. CDR3 DNA: TGCGCCAGCAGTTCTGGACAGGGGGCCGGCAATGAAAAACTGTTTTTT. This sequence encodes CASSSGQGAGNEKLFF.

This sequence joins TRBV30 and TRBJ1-5; a possible D gene is TRBD1 (5 bases). Per germline, CDR1 GTSNPN and CDR2 SVGIG (reference sequence). CDR3 length: 12 amino acids. Trimming left V 1 base short and J 7 bases short, with 8 bases between. The CDR3 DNA reads as TGTGCCTGGAGTGGTAGGGGCCAGCCCCAGCATTTT. This encodes CAWSGRGQPQHF.

This chain connects TRBV7-6 to TRBJ2-3, with 9 bases identical to TRBD2. Per germline, CDR1 SGHVS and CDR2 FNYEAQ. The CDR3 runs to 16 residues. V shed 1 base and J 4 bases; nucleotides not matched to a gene: 6. The CDR3 spells CASSLGGGGASDTQYF. DNA for the CDR3: TGTGCCAGCAGCTTAGGTGGCGGGGGGGCATCAGATACGCAGTATTTT.

This clone appeared a single time. The chain employs TRBV19 and TRBJ1-6; weak D call: TRBD1 (6 bases). V lost 5 bases to trimming and J lost 0 bases, with 17 bases between them. The length of the CDR3 is 18 residues. The germline CDR1 and CDR2 sequences are LNHDA and SQIVND (reference sequence). The CDR3 loop is CASSADPTGSSYNSPLHF. Written as DNA, the CDR3 is TGTGCCAGTAGTGCAGACCCAACAGGGAGCTCCTATAATTCACCCCTCCACTTT.

The chain combines TRBV6-2 or TRBV6-3 with TRBJ2-7; tentative D call: TRBD2 (5 bases). V was clipped by 5 bases and J by 3 bases, with 14 bases between them. Germline assignment: CDR1 MNHEY and CDR2 SVGEGT. CDR3 length: 14 amino acids. The CDR3 DNA follows: TGTGCCAGCAGTGGAGGTCAGTTTTTCTACGAGCAGTACTTC. Its protein is CASSGGQFFYEQYF.

The CDR3 DNA reads as TGTGCCAGCAGTCGACACAGGGGGGTTGAGCAGTTCTTC. This translates into CASSRHRGVEQFF. V and J are TRBV6-5 and TRBJ2-1; 8 bases are a match to TRBD1. The CDR3 length is 13 residues. Trimming at V came to 5 bases and at J to 9 bases, leaving 6 bases not matched to a gene. Germline CDR1 reads MNHEY; CDR2 reads SVGAGI.

The chain uses TRBV7-2 and TRBJ2-5; 10 bases fit TRBD2. The CDR3 covers 18 residues. After removal of 0 bases from V and 2 bases from J, the junction contained 9 bases not matched to a gene. CDR1 SGHTA and CDR2 FQGNSA come from the germline V gene. The DNA of the CDR3 is TGTGCCAGCAGCTTAGCGCCTAGCGGGGGCTCATCTCAAGAGACCCAGTACTTC. It yields the protein CASSLAPSGGSSQETQYF.

As regards this clone: Other DNA sequences in the sample encode the same CDR3. The J gene is TRBJ1-1, the V gene TRBV19, with D unclear. This CDR3 comprises 14 residues. Trimming pared 0 bases from V and 4 bases from J, leaving 9 bases between. Germline CDR1 LNHDA, CDR2 SQIVND (reference sequence). The DNA of the CDR3 is TGTGCCAGTAGTATAGATCTCCGGGGCACTGAAGCTTTCTTT. As protein: CASSIDLRGTEAFF.

J is TRBJ1-5 and V is TRBV10-3; a possible D gene is TRBD1 (6 bases). The V gene lost 6 bases and the J gene lost 0 bases, with 9 bases spanning the gap. This CDR3 contains 14 residues. Germline V gene lookup returns CDR1 ENHRY and CDR2 SYGVKD. In nucleotides, the CDR3 is TGTGCCATCAGCAAGGACAGTAGCAATCAGCCCCAGCATTTT. It translates to CAISKDSSNQPQHF.

CDR3 sequence reads: CASSQDTEYGYTF. CDR3 coding DNA: TGTGCCAGCAGCCAAGATACAGAATATGGCTACACCTTC. This sequence joins TRBV3-1 (or the pseudogene TRBV3-2) and TRBJ1-2; D gene unclear. This CDR3 has 13 amino acids. The germline V and J ends were trimmed by 0 bases and 5 bases, with 7 bases remaining between them. The germline V gene has CDR1 LGHDT and CDR2 YNNKEL (reference sequence).

This CDR3 is CASRGQGWSNSPLHF. Written as DNA, the CDR3 is TGTGCCAGCAGGGGACAGGGATGGTCTAATTCACCCCTCCACTTT. The rearrangement uses TRBV6-5 and TRBJ1-6, with 9 bases identical to TRBD1. The CDR3 extends over 15 amino acids. CDR1 is MNHEY, CDR2 SVGAGI, per germline. V lost 6 bases and J lost 6; bases outside the gene matches: 6.

The chain couples TRBV30 to TRBJ1-6; no definite D call. V was shortened by 1 base and J by 5 bases, with 15 bases between the two germline ends. Germline CDR1 is GTSNPN and CDR2 is SVGIG (reference sequence). CDR3 length equals 16 residues. The CDR3 is CAWSAIGGWNNSPLHF. In nucleotides, the CDR3 is TGTGCCTGGAGTGCCATTGGCGGGTGGAATAATTCACCCCTCCACTTT.